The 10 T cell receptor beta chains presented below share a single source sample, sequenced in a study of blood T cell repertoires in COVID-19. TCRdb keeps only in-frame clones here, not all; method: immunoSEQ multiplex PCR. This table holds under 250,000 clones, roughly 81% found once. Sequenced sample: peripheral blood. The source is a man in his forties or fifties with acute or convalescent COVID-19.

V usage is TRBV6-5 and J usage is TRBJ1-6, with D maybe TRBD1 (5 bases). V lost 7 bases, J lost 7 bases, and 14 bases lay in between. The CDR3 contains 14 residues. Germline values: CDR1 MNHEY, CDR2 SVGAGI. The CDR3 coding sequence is TGTGCCAGCACCCTGGGCAGGGTAAATTCACCCCTCCACTTT. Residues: CASTLGRVNSPLHF.

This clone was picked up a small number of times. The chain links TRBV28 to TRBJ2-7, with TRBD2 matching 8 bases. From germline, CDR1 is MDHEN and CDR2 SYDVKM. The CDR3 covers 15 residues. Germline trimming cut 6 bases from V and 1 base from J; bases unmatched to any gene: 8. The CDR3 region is CASSAGTSFSYEQYF. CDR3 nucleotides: TGTGCCAGCAGCGCCGGGACTAGTTTTTCCTACGAGCAGTACTTC.

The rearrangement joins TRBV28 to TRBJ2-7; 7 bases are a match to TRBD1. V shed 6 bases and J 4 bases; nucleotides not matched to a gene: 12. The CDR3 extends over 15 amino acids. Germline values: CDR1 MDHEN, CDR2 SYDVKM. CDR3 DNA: TGTGCCAGCAGCCTAACCGGGACAGCGCCGTACGAGCAGTACTTC. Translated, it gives CASSLTGTAPYEQYF.

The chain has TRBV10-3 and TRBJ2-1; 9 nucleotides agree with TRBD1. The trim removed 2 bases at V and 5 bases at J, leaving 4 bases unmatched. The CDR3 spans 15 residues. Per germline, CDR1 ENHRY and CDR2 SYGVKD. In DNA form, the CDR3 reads TGTGCCATCAGTGAGGGACAGGGGATAAACAATGAGCAGTTCTTC. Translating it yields CAISEGQGINNEQFF.

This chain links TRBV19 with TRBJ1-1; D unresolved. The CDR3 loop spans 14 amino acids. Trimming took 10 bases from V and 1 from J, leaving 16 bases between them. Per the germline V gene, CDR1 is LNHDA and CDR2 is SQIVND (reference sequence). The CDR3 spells CATQPSQRNTEAFF. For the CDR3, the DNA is TGTGCCACACAGCCGAGCCAGAGGAACACTGAAGCTTTCTTT.

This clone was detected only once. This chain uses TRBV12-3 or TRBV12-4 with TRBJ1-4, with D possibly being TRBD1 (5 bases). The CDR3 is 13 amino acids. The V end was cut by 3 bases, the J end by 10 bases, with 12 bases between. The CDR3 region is CASSFGREGKLFF. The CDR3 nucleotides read TGTGCCAGCAGTTTCGGCAGGGAGGGAAAACTGTTTTTT.

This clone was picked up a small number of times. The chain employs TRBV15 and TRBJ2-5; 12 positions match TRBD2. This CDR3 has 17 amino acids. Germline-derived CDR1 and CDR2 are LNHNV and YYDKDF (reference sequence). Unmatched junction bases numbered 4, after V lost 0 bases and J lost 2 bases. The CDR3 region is CATSREGTSGFQETQYF. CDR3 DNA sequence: TGTGCCACCAGCAGAGAGGGGACTAGCGGGTTTCAAGAGACCCAGTACTTC.

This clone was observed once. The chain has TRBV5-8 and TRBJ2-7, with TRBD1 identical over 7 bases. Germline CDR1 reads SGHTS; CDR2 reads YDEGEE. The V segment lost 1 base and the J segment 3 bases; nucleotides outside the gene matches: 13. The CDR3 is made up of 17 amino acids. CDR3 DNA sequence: TGTGCCAGCAGCTTGTACAGGGGCCGCCCAACGGGCTACGAGCAGTACTTC. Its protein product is CASSLYRGRPTGYEQYF.

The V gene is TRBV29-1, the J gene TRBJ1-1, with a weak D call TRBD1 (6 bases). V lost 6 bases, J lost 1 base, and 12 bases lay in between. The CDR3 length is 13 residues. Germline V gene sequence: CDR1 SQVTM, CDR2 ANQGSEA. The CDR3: CSVERTENTEAFF. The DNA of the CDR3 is TGCAGCGTGGAACGGACAGAGAACACTGAAGCTTTCTTT.

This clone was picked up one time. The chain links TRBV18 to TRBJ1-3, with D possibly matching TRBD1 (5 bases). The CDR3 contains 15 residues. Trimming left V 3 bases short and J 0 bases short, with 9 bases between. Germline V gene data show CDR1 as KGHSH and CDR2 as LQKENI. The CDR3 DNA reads TGTGCCAGCTCACCGGGACTCCACTCTGGAAACACCATATATTTT. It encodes CASSPGLHSGNTIYF.